One and the same sample provided the 29 T cell receptor beta chains below, sequenced in a study of blood T cell repertoires in COVID-19. Assay: immunoSEQ multiplex PCR; the TCRdb copy retains only in-frame clones and omits some. The data hold about 220,000 clones, with approximately 80% observed a single time. The sequencing sample was made of peripheral blood. These receptors originate from a human donor in a cohort sampled during active COVID-19.

This chain joins TRBV28 and TRBJ1-5, with 9 bases lining up with TRBD1. Germline CDR1 reads MDHEN; CDR2 reads SYDVKM. J gave up 4 bases and V 5 bases, and 6 bases lay outside the gene matches. The CDR3 loop spans 15 amino acids. For the CDR3, the DNA is TGTGCCAGCAGTCCTCGGACAGGGGCAAATCAGCCCCAGCATTTT. Protein: CASSPRTGANQPQHF.

The chain employs TRBV21-1 and TRBJ2-7; the table's D gene call, TRBD2, was not cross checked with the DNA. TRBV21-1 is classified as a pseudogene. This CDR3 spans 15 amino acids. The CDR3 loop is CATSRLAGKVDEQYF. The CDR3 coding sequence is TGTGCCACCTCTCGGCTAGCGGGAAAGGTAGACGAGCAGTACTTC.

This chain joins TRBV3-1 (or the pseudogene TRBV3-2) and TRBJ2-5, with 7 bases matching TRBD1. The CDR3 runs 16 residues. The trim removed 2 bases at V and 1 base at J, leaving 7 bases unmatched. The germline CDR1 and CDR2 sequences are LGHDT and YNNKEL (reference sequence). In DNA form, the CDR3 reads TGTGCCAGCAGCCAATCCGGGACAGATCTCCAAGAGACCCAGTACTTC. Amino acids: CASSQSGTDLQETQYF.

This chain connects TRBV28 to TRBJ2-1; 8 bases map to TRBD2. J lost 8 bases, V lost 8 bases, and 14 bases had no gene match. Germline lookup yields CDR1 MDHEN and CDR2 SYDVKM. CDR3 length: 15 amino acids. CDR3 DNA sequence: TGTGCCAGCCGGGAGGGTAGCGGTCTAGAGGATGAGCAGTTCTTC. It is translated as CASREGSGLEDEQFF. Variable domain in full (rest from reference TRBV28 and TRBJ2-1): DVKVTQSSRYLVKRTGEKVFLECVQDMDHENMFWYRQDPGLGLRLIYFSYDVKMKEKGDIPEGYSVSREKKERFSLILESASTNQTSMYLCASREGSGLEDEQFFGPGTRLTVL.

The rearrangement links TRBV27 to TRBJ2-1; TRBD2 might be the D (6 bases). The CDR3 is made up of 15 amino acids. Germline-derived CDR1 and CDR2 are MNHEY and SMNVEV (reference sequence). With 3 bases removed from V and 8 bases from J, the gap between germline ends came to 17 bases. The CDR3 reads CASSFTRLDRYEQFF. CDR3 DNA sequence: TGTGCCAGCAGTTTCACCAGACTAGATAGGTATGAGCAGTTCTTC.

The chain links TRBV5-1 to TRBJ1-4, with 9 bases that match TRBD1. CDR1 SGHRS and CDR2 YFSETQ come from the germline V gene. CDR3 length: 14 residues. Trimming took 2 bases from V and 8 from J; bases not matched to a gene: 4. CDR3 bases: TGCGCCAGCAGCTTACAGGGGGCTGCGGAAAAACTGTTTTTT. It encodes CASSLQGAAEKLFF.

The chain couples TRBV11-3 to TRBJ2-5, with 12 bases lining up with TRBD1. Germline trimming cut 1 base from V and 5 bases from J; bases unmatched to any gene: 5. This CDR3 has 16 residues. In germline, CDR1 is SGHNT, CDR2 YENEEA. The CDR3 region is CASSLGDRGLRETQYF. The CDR3 DNA reads as TGTGCCAGCAGCTTAGGGGACAGGGGGCTTCGGGAGACCCAGTACTTC.

This clone appeared once. The CDR3 spells CASSFKAGRDQPQHF. CDR3 sequence (DNA): TGTGCCAGCAGTTTCAAGGCGGGCAGAGATCAGCCCCAGCATTTT. The rearrangement joins TRBV28 to TRBJ1-5, with D hard to call. The germline gives CDR1 MDHEN, CDR2 SYDVKM. This CDR3 region has 15 residues. V was pared by 3 bases and J by 5 bases, with 14 bases between.

This chain links TRBV25-1 with TRBJ1-4, with 7 positions matching TRBD1. The V segment lost 5 bases and the J segment 2 bases; nucleotides outside the gene matches: 14. CDR1 is MGHDK and CDR2 is SYGVNS in the germline V gene. The CDR3 consists of 18 residues. In DNA, the CDR3 is TGTGCCAGCAGTTTAGACAGGGTATCGGAAGAGACTAATGAAAAACTGTTTTTT. The encoded protein is CASSLDRVSEETNEKLFF.

The J gene is TRBJ2-6, the V gene TRBV5-1; the D is unclear. The length of the CDR3 is 15 residues. Germline values: CDR1 SGHRS, CDR2 YFSETQ. The V end lost 0 bases, the J end lost 0 bases, and 4 bases lay between the germline ends. CDR3 in amino acids: CASSLDGSGANVLTF. CDR3 DNA sequence: TGCGCCAGCAGCTTGGACGGCTCTGGGGCCAACGTCCTGACTTTC.

This clone was counted once. The CDR3, as DNA: TGTGCCAGCAGTTTACTCAGGACAGGGGACTATGGCTACACCTTC. It yields the protein CASSLLRTGDYGYTF. The chain recombines TRBV6-5 with TRBJ1-2; 9 bases map to TRBD1. The CDR3 has 15 amino acids. CDR1 is MNHEY, CDR2 SVGAGI, per germline. With 4 bases clipped from V and 3 bases from J, the junction kept 6 bases outside the gene matches.

The chain uses TRBV2 and TRBJ2-3; 14 nucleotides agree with TRBD2. This CDR3 is built from 16 residues. V gave up 7 bases and J gave up 6 bases; unmatched junction bases: 9. In germline, CDR1 is SNHLY, CDR2 FYNNEI. For the CDR3, the DNA is TGTGCCAGCATACGACTAGCGGGGGGGCCTGTGGATACGCAGTATTTT. Its protein is CASIRLAGGPVDTQYF.

This clone has just one count. The V and J genes are TRBV29-1 and TRBJ2-7; TRBD1 matches at 8 bases. J was trimmed by 10 bases and V by 2 bases; bases with no gene match: 7. The CDR3 contains 12 residues. Per germline, CDR1 SQVTM and CDR2 ANQGSEA. The CDR3 region has the DNA TGCAGCGTTGAACCTGGGACAGGAGGACAGTACTTC. Translation gives CSVEPGTGGQYF.

J is TRBJ1-4 and V is TRBV3-1 (or the pseudogene TRBV3-2), with TRBD1 identical over 11 bases. Germline assignment: CDR1 LGHDT and CDR2 YNNKEL (reference sequence). Losses at the gene ends were 2 bases for V and 14 bases for J; bases not matched to a gene: 4. This CDR3 is built from 13 residues. DNA for the CDR3: TGTGCCAGCAGCCAAATGGGGGACAGGGGGCTGTTTTTT. Its translation is CASSQMGDRGLFF.

The gene calls are TRBV29-1 and TRBJ1-3, with unresolved D. CDR3 size: 13 residues. V was cut by 0 bases and J by 4 bases, with 7 bases left in between. The germline CDR1 and CDR2 sequences are SQVTM and ANQGSEA. DNA for the CDR3: TGCAGCGTTGAAGAAAATATCGGAAACACCATATATTTT. As protein: CSVEENIGNTIYF.

In the case of this clone: At the DNA level, this CDR3 is encoded by other sequences in the same sample as well. The V call is TRBV7-3, the J call TRBJ2-3, with 11 bases fitting TRBD2. Germline lookup yields CDR1 SGHTA and CDR2 FQGTGA. The CDR3 sequence is 16 residues long. After removal of 3 bases from V and 4 bases from J, the junction contained 6 bases not matched to a gene. In DNA form, the CDR3 reads TGTGCCAGCAGCTTCGGGGTAGCGGGGGGGGCAGATACGCAGTATTTT. Its protein is CASSFGVAGGADTQYF.

Worth noting for this clone: The sample holds other DNA sequences that translate to the same CDR3. The V gene is TRBV7-3, the J gene TRBJ2-5; a possible D gene is TRBD2 (6 bases). The CDR3 loop spans 13 amino acids. The V gene lost 2 bases and the J gene lost 3 bases, with 7 bases spanning the gap. The germline V gene encodes CDR1 SGHTA and CDR2 FQGTGA. CDR3 protein: CASSLGGEETQYF. The CDR3 DNA follows: TGTGCCAGCAGCTTAGGAGGGGAAGAGACCCAGTACTTC.

This clone was observed a single time. This chain joins TRBV2 and TRBJ1-5; no reliable D call. V lost 6 bases and J lost 0, with 12 bases in between. From germline, CDR1 is SNHLY and CDR2 FYNNEI. This CDR3 is 15 amino acids long. The CDR3 region is CASSPGLNSNQPQHF. The CDR3 DNA reads TGTGCCAGCAGCCCCGGACTGAATAGCAATCAGCCCCAGCATTTT.

The rearrangement uses TRBV19 and TRBJ1-6; D is unclear. The CDR3 is 13 residues long. V was cut by 7 bases and J by 6 bases, with 10 bases left in between. Germline loops: CDR1 LNHDA, CDR2 SQIVND (reference sequence). DNA for the CDR3: TGTGCCAGTACTCGAGACATTAATTCACCCCTCCACTTT. Protein: CASTRDINSPLHF.

The V call is TRBV7-8, the J call TRBJ2-3, with 9 bases fitting TRBD1. The V gene's germline CDR1 is SGHVS and CDR2 FQNEAQ. The trim removed 3 bases at V and 4 bases at J, leaving 11 bases unmatched. The CDR3 has 17 residues. The CDR3 is CASSFRPRTGEPDTQYF. CDR3 nucleotide sequence: TGTGCCAGCAGCTTCCGTCCTCGGACAGGGGAGCCAGATACGCAGTATTTT.

V and J are TRBV24-1 and TRBJ1-6; 7 nucleotides line up with TRBD1. V lost 4 bases to trimming and J lost 12 bases; unmatched junction nucleotides: 8. The CDR3 totals 14 residues. Germline values: CDR1 KGHDR, CDR2 SFDVKD. CDR3 region: CATSDSGTEKPLHF. The DNA for the CDR3 is TGTGCCACCAGTGACTCCGGGACAGAAAAACCCCTCCACTTT.

This clone was seen only once. V usage is TRBV10-3 and J usage is TRBJ2-1; 12 nucleotides line up with TRBD2. J lost 8 bases, V lost 5 bases, and 1 base had no gene match. Germline-derived CDR1 and CDR2 are ENHRY and SYGVKD. This CDR3 has 13 amino acids. The CDR3: CAISRLAGDEQFF. The CDR3 DNA reads as TGTGCCATCAGTCGACTAGCGGGAGATGAGCAGTTCTTC.

Concerning this clone itself: Relative to the germline gene, one junction end is altered; a read error may explain this. The chain joins TRBV5-8 to TRBJ2-1; 7 nucleotides match TRBD2. Per germline, CDR1 SGHTS and CDR2 YDEGEE. The CDR3 spans 12 residues. The CDR3 DNA is TGTGCCAGCAGCTTGGCCCCGGGAGGAACAATCTTC. As protein: CASSLAPGGTIF.

The genes are TRBV7-3 and TRBJ1-5; D gene ambiguous. The CDR3 consists of 14 residues. CDR1 SGHTA and CDR2 FQGTGA come from the germline V gene. The germline V and J ends were trimmed by 4 bases and 7 bases, with 14 bases remaining between them. As DNA, the CDR3 is TGTGCCAGCAGCTCGGGCATCCCGGGGCAGCCCCAGCATTTT. It translates to CASSSGIPGQPQHF.

This clone was picked up a small number of times. The V call is TRBV19, the J call TRBJ2-3, with a weak D call TRBD1 (5 bases). This CDR3 spans 12 amino acids. Germline values: CDR1 LNHDA, CDR2 SQIVND (reference sequence). V was clipped by 2 bases and J by 6 bases, with 6 bases between them. CDR3 protein: CASSINRDTQYF. CDR3 sequence (DNA): TGTGCCAGTAGTATAAACAGGGATACGCAGTATTTT.

The V call is TRBV28, the J call TRBJ1-2; no clear D. The germline V and J ends were trimmed by 5 bases and 4 bases, with 8 bases remaining between them. Germline V CDR1 and CDR2: MDHEN, SYDVKM. This CDR3 region has 12 residues. CDR3: CASSIKSYGYTF. The CDR3 bases are TGTGCCAGCAGTATAAAATCCTATGGCTACACCTTC.

This chain links TRBV7-6 with TRBJ1-1; TRBD1 aligns across 9 bases. After removal of 5 bases from V and 5 bases from J, the junction contained 6 bases not matched to a gene. CDR3 length: 14 residues. Germline V gives CDR1 SGHVS, CDR2 FNYEAQ. The CDR3 sequence is CASSARDRDTEAFF. The CDR3 DNA reads TGTGCCAGCAGCGCCCGGGACAGGGATACTGAAGCTTTCTTT.

The rearrangement joins TRBV3-1 (or the pseudogene TRBV3-2) to TRBJ1-1; tentatively, D is TRBD1 (6 bases). CDR3 size: 14 residues. Germline lookup yields CDR1 LGHDT and CDR2 YNNKEL (reference sequence). V was cut by 3 bases and J by 1 base, with 9 bases left in between. The CDR3 here is CASSHATGNTEAFF. CDR3 in DNA: TGTGCCAGCAGCCACGCGACAGGGAACACTGAAGCTTTCTTT.

V and J are TRBV2 and TRBJ1-5; 8 bases match TRBD1. The V gene's germline CDR1 is SNHLY and CDR2 FYNNEI. After removal of 6 bases from V and 5 bases from J, the junction contained 6 bases not matched to a gene. This CDR3 is 14 amino acids long. The CDR3 sequence is CASRGDRGYQPQHF. In DNA form, the CDR3 reads TGTGCCAGCAGGGGCGACAGGGGATATCAGCCCCAGCATTTT.